This T cell receptor (beta chain) derives from a study of T cell responses to AZD1222 COVID-19 vaccine (dated by TCRdb to the early 2020s). Broadly, across the study: AZD1222 recipients whose second dose came at about 4 weeks and those whose second dose came at about 12 weeks were combined into one group, since spike-specific TCR depth and breadth did not differ between the two schedules. Trial participants were enrolled by age into subgroups of 18-55, 56-69 and 70-plus years, and 148, 28 and 57 TCR-sequenced participants, respectively, were included in these subgroups. TCR sequencing was performed for over 230 trial participants, of whom some 200 were given two doses of AZD1222 and approximately 26 were given two doses of MenACWY control vaccine. General conclusions and limits of the study: The 56-69-year group was small, and its depth increase did not reach significance, likely because of low power. Conclusions about previously exposed vaccinees were limited because only six AZD1222 recipients were SARS-CoV-2 seropositive at baseline. The whole spike protein was spanned by vaccine-associated CD4 TCRs, and dominant responses were seen in regions 160-218 and 743-854. Because no samples from the day 14 peak response were available, repertoires could be characterized only after the peak T cell response. Participants were mostly white British, with more females than males. The authors suggested clonal diversity may have been underestimated. After two AZD1222 doses, spike-specific TCR breadth and depth were significantly higher than at day 0 and than in MenACWY recipients. Reportedly, close to half of the unique spike-specific TCRs recognized epitopes lying outside the regions that are mutated in the B.1.351 and B.1.1.7 variants.

Reading the label with the study, this specimen's time point is: baseline before first vaccination. Vaccinee samples were obtained from the UK trials COV001 and COV002, which included a single-blind randomized controlled phase 2/3 trial of AZD1222 (ChAdOx1 nCoV-19) in healthy adults. For TCRbeta chain sequencing, PBMC samples were collected from trial participants at day 0 and at day 28 after the second dose. A note on this clone: Its cognate antigen has yet to be identified. The record has no base qualities; no much larger clone is one base away.

The CDR3 regions of human TCRbeta chains were analyzed by immunosequencing. As for the original processing: Repertoire TCRs were checked for matches against a reference library of SARS-CoV-2-specific TCRs that had been generated using the MIRA antigen-specificity platform. Breadth meant the fraction of unique TCRs that were SARS-CoV-2-associated, whereas depth meant the fraction of total T cells that were SARS-CoV-2-associated. Using the MIRA data, each spike-specific TCR was mapped to the spike region that the TCR reacts to and placed in a CD4 or CD8 class. Log10-transformed breadth and depth values were compared by one-way ANOVA with Sidak's multiple comparisons tests. In its TCRdb copy, this immuneACCESS table keeps in-frame sequences only and misses some clones. Where compared with another copy, unresolved V genes explain less than half of these, and the others have no known cause. That table gives V, J and clone size, and the DNA gave D and trimming. The sample profile shows 150,000 or so clones; around 85% of them were found once. The top ten constitute over 7% of the sample.

The sequence was collected from an adult in good health. The specimen was peripheral blood, collected on day 0 of AZD1222 vaccination.

The bases read TGTGCCACCAGCAGAGATTGGGCCACAGATACGCAGTATTTT. Its protein reads: CATSRDWATDTQYF. The chain joins TRBV15 to TRBJ2-3, with no confidently assigned D gene. V sheds 0 bases and J sheds 2 bases, leaving 6 bases between their ends. Inclusive of the bounding cysteine and phenylalanine, the CDR3 is 14 residues long. Only the CDR3 region is kept as DNA, spanning 42 bases read in frame from base 1. The germline V gene (reference sequence) yields LNHNV for CDR1 and YYDKDF for CDR2.